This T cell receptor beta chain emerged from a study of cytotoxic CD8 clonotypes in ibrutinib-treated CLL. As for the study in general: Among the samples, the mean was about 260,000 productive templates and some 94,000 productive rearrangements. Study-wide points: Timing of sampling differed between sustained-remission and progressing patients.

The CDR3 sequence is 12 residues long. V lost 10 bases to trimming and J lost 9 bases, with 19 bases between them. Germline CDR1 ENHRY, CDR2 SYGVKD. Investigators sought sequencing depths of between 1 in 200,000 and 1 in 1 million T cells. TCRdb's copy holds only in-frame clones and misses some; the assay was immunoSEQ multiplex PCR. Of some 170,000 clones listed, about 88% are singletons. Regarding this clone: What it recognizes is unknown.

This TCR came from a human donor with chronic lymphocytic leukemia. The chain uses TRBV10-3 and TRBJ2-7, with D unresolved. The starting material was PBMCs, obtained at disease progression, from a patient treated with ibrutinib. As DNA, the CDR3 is TGTGCCACGCTACGACCGGCTCCCGGGCAGTACTTC. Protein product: CATLRPAPGQYF.